This passage covers 32 T cell receptor beta chains from one sample sequenced in a study of T cell responses to AZD1222 COVID-19 vaccine. Libraries were prepared by immunoSEQ multiplex PCR; TCRdb keeps only in-frame clonotypes and omits some of them. The sample includes approximately 100,000 clones, around 83% seen only once; the top ten take 1.4%. This specimen consisted of peripheral blood, obtained on day 0 of AZD1222 vaccination. Receptor source: an adult in good health.

The chain recombines TRBV18 with TRBJ1-5, with D possibly TRBD1 on 6 matching bases. The CDR3 is 14 residues long. CDR1 and CDR2 (germline): KGHSH, LQKENI. V lost 3 bases and J lost 4, with 10 bases in between. CDR3 residues: CASSPGAENQPQHF. The DNA for the CDR3 is TGTGCCAGCTCACCGGGGGCCGAGAATCAGCCCCAGCATTTT.

CDR3 sequence reads: CASSQSDGVPSEQFF. CDR3 nucleotides: TGCGCCAGCAGCCAAAGCGACGGAGTTCCCAGTGAGCAGTTCTTC. The rearrangement joins TRBV4-1 to TRBJ2-1; D is unresolved. V was pared by 2 bases and J by 9 bases, with 17 bases between. Germline values: CDR1 MGHRA, CDR2 YSYEKL. The CDR3 length is 15 residues.

This chain links TRBV4-3 with TRBJ2-7; 10 bases map to TRBD2. The CDR3 spans 17 residues. Trimming cost V 1 base and J 5 bases; bases outside gene matches: 11. The V gene's germline CDR1 is LGHNA and CDR2 YSLEER. CDR3 coding DNA: TGCGCCAGCAGCCAAGGCCTAGCGGGAGTTGCGGCCGACGAGCAGTACTTC. This codes for CASSQGLAGVAADEQYF.

The rearrangement links TRBV7-9 to TRBJ2-1; unclear D gene. The CDR3 spans 14 residues. Trimming shortened V by 4 bases and J by 2 bases, and 9 bases separated the two germline ends. Germline loops: CDR1 SEHNR, CDR2 FQNEAQ (reference sequence). The CDR3 here is CASSYLPAYNEQFF. In nucleotides, the CDR3 is TGTGCCAGCAGCTACCTCCCGGCCTACAATGAGCAGTTCTTC.

This chain joins TRBV15 and TRBJ1-2; 9 bases match TRBD1. This CDR3 is 16 amino acids long. J gave up 4 bases and V 0 bases, and 6 bases lay outside the gene matches. The germline V gene encodes CDR1 LNHNV and CDR2 YYDKDF (reference sequence). The CDR3 reads CATSRDITGGSYGYTF. The CDR3 bases are TGTGCCACCAGCAGAGATATAACAGGGGGCAGCTATGGCTACACCTTC.

This chain uses TRBV19 with TRBJ1-6, with D perhaps matching TRBD1 (6 bases). The CDR3 consists of 15 residues. Germline V gene lookup returns CDR1 LNHDA and CDR2 SQIVND (reference sequence). The V and J ends lost 6 bases and 6 bases respectively, with 15 bases between them. The CDR3 DNA follows: TGTGCCAGTAGCGAGACAGGAGACACTAATTCACCCCTCCACTTT. Amino acids: CASSETGDTNSPLHF.

The V and J genes are TRBV6-2 or TRBV6-3 and TRBJ2-1; 14 bases are shared with TRBD2. With V trimmed by 2 bases and J by 11 bases, 5 bases remained unmatched. The CDR3 loop spans 15 amino acids. Germline lookup yields CDR1 MNHEY and CDR2 SVGEGT. In DNA form, the CDR3 reads TGTGCCAGCAGTTACCCCGGGACTAGCGGGAGTAAGCAGTTCTTC. It encodes CASSYPGTSGSKQFF.

J is TRBJ2-7 and V is TRBV7-9; D not resolved. Germline V gene sequence: CDR1 SEHNR, CDR2 FQNEAQ (reference sequence). V was pared by 3 bases and J by 3 bases, with 6 bases between. CDR3 size: 12 residues. CDR3 in amino acids: CASSFDLYEQYF. CDR3 DNA sequence: TGTGCCAGCAGCTTTGATCTCTACGAGCAGTACTTC.

V is TRBV6-2 or TRBV6-3 and J is TRBJ2-1; the match to TRBD2 covers 9 bases. CDR1 is MNHEY and CDR2 is SVGEGT in the germline V gene. The CDR3 runs to 15 residues. Trimming removed 7 bases from V and 10 bases from J; junction bases left unmatched: 14. CDR3 residues: CASTPGGRAKKEQFF. The CDR3 DNA reads as TGTGCCAGCACCCCCGGCGGGAGGGCCAAGAAAGAGCAGTTCTTC.

The genes are TRBV2 and TRBJ2-1; D is undetermined. Trimming cost V 6 bases and J 8 bases, with 8 bases left between them. The CDR3 sequence is 11 residues long. Germline V gene lookup returns CDR1 SNHLY and CDR2 FYNNEI. The CDR3 DNA follows: TGTGCCAGCAGGCCCCGAGATGAGCAGTTCTTC. It yields the protein CASRPRDEQFF.

The chain has TRBV5-1 and TRBJ1-3; 8 nucleotides agree with TRBD1. The CDR3 runs 15 residues. Germline-derived CDR1 and CDR2 are SGHRS and YFSETQ. Trimming at V came to 4 bases and at J to 5 bases, leaving 8 bases not matched to a gene. CDR3 sequence: CASSLSGQGRNTIYF. The CDR3 DNA reads TGCGCCAGCAGCCTCTCAGGACAGGGCCGAAACACCATATATTTT.

The chain is built from TRBV4-2 and TRBJ2-2; TRBD2 might be the D (6 bases). This CDR3 comprises 14 residues. Germline V gene data show CDR1 as LGHNA and CDR2 as YNFKEQ. The V end was cut by 3 bases, the J end by 6 bases, with 11 bases between. CDR3 loop: CASSHPLAAGELFF. The CDR3 DNA reads as TGTGCCAGCAGCCATCCTTTAGCGGCCGGGGAGCTGTTTTTT.

This clone was observed a single time. The rearrangement links TRBV7-3 to TRBJ1-1; D is unresolved. Germline assignment: CDR1 SGHTA and CDR2 FQGTGA. Between the trimmed V and J ends, which lost 2 bases and 0 bases, there was a span of 4 bases. The CDR3 runs to 13 residues. In nucleotides, the CDR3 is TGTGCCAGCAGCTTACGTATGAACACTGAAGCTTTCTTT. It yields the protein CASSLRMNTEAFF.

The chain combines TRBV19 with TRBJ1-5; D unclear. CDR1 and CDR2 from the germline V gene are LNHDA and SQIVND (reference sequence). This CDR3 is 14 amino acids long. Trimming removed 4 bases at V and 3 bases at J, with 10 bases between. The CDR3 nucleotides are TGTGCCAGTAGTACCTCGGCGAACAATCAGCCCCAGCATTTT. Translating gives CASSTSANNQPQHF.

J is TRBJ2-2 and V is TRBV28, with TRBD1 matching 7 bases. Losses at the gene ends were 6 bases for V and 4 bases for J; bases not matched to a gene: 8. The CDR3 is made up of 15 amino acids. From germline, CDR1 is MDHEN and CDR2 SYDVKM. In DNA form, the CDR3 reads TGTGCCAGCAGACGTCCCACAGGGGTCACCGGGGAGCTGTTTTTT. It specifies CASRRPTGVTGELFF.

The CDR3 coding sequence is TGTGCCAGCAGCTTCAGACAGGCCTGGACGGCGGAGACCCAGTACTTC. Translation gives CASSFRQAWTAETQYF. This chain links TRBV5-8 with TRBJ2-5; D may be TRBD1 (6 bases). Germline V gene lookup returns CDR1 SGHTS and CDR2 YDEGEE. Trimming cost V 2 bases and J 5 bases, with 19 bases left between them. This CDR3 has 16 amino acids.

This chain joins TRBV27 and TRBJ1-6, with D tentatively TRBD1 (6 bases). Germline V lookup: CDR1 MNHEY, CDR2 SMNVEV (reference sequence). The V and J ends lost 5 bases and 7 bases respectively, with 12 bases between them. The CDR3 consists of 14 residues. CDR3 sequence (DNA): TGTGCCAGCAGTCCACAGGGTCACAATTCACCCCTCCACTTT. Protein sequence: CASSPQGHNSPLHF.

The rearrangement joins TRBV28 to TRBJ2-7; D gene uncertain. This CDR3 is built from 11 residues. In germline, CDR1 is MDHEN, CDR2 SYDVKM. Trimming left V 7 bases short and J 6 bases short, with 10 bases between. Written as DNA, the CDR3 is TGTGCCAGCAATTCGCAGCGCGAGCAGTACTTC. It is translated as CASNSQREQYF.

The chain couples TRBV5-6 to TRBJ2-5, with D possibly matching TRBD1 (6 bases). The CDR3 spans 14 residues. The germline V gene has CDR1 SGHDT and CDR2 YYEEEE. V was trimmed by 4 bases and J by 4 bases, leaving 14 bases between them. CDR3 nucleotides: TGTGCCAGCAGCCCCCAGGGGATCAGAGAGACCCAGTACTTC. Encoded protein: CASSPQGIRETQYF. Based on the CDR3 plus reference TRBV5-6 and TRBJ2-5, the full variable domain is DAGVTQSPTHLIKTRGQQVTLRCSPKSGHDTVSWYQQALGQGPQFIFQYYEEEERQRGNFPDRFSGHQFPNYSSELNVNALLLGDSALYLCASSPQGIRETQYFGPGTRLLVL.

The chain couples TRBV6-5 to TRBJ2-7, with D possibly TRBD1 on 6 matching bases. The CDR3 covers 13 residues. Germline V CDR1 and CDR2: MNHEY, SVGAGI. The V gene lost 6 bases and the J gene lost 2 bases, with 11 bases spanning the gap. The CDR3 DNA is TGTGCCAGCAGCCCGAGGGGGACCTACGAGCAGTACTTC. Translated, it gives CASSPRGTYEQYF.

The chain couples TRBV9 to TRBJ1-1, with a weak D call TRBD1 (5 bases). The CDR3 is made up of 13 amino acids. Germline-derived CDR1 and CDR2 are SGDLS and YYNGEE. The germline V and J ends were trimmed by 4 bases and 6 bases, with 13 bases remaining between them. CDR3 DNA: TGTGCCAGCAGCCCGTTGGGGGGTTCTGAAGCTTTCTTT. It translates to CASSPLGGSEAFF.

The chain couples TRBV9 to TRBJ1-2; D unresolved. Trimming took off 8 bases at V and 8 bases at J, with 7 bases between the two ends. CDR1 and CDR2 from the germline V gene are SGDLS and YYNGEE. This CDR3 spans 9 amino acids. In nucleotides, the CDR3 is TGTGCCAGGGAAAAAGGCTACACCTTC. Its protein product is CAREKGYTF.

The chain has TRBV6-5 and TRBJ2-7; 12 bases fit TRBD2. V was pared by 4 bases and J by 7 bases, with 11 bases of the junction left unmatched. CDR1 is MNHEY and CDR2 is SVGAGI in the germline V gene. The CDR3 loop spans 16 amino acids. CDR3 in DNA: TGTGCCAGCAGTTTACTAGCGGGAGGCCAGCCGCGGGAGCAGTACTTC. This gives the protein CASSLLAGGQPREQYF.

Turning to this clone: The identical CDR3 is also encoded by other nucleotide sequences in the sample. The chain combines TRBV11-2 with TRBJ2-3; no clear D gene. V was clipped by 6 bases and J by 0 bases, with 4 bases between them. The CDR3 runs to 12 residues. Germline lookup yields CDR1 SGHAT and CDR2 FQNNGV. CDR3 in amino acids: CASSSSTDTQYF. The CDR3 DNA is TGTGCCAGCAGTTCTAGCACAGATACGCAGTATTTT.

The chain recombines TRBV30 with TRBJ2-6; D is ambiguous. V lost 3 bases, J lost 1 base, and 13 bases lay in between. The CDR3 extends over 16 amino acids. Germline-derived CDR1 and CDR2 are GTSNPN and SVGIG (reference sequence). CDR3 in amino acids: CAWRKPTFSGANVLTF. The CDR3 region has the DNA TGTGCCTGGAGAAAACCGACGTTTTCTGGGGCCAACGTCCTGACTTTC.

This rearrangement joins TRBV7-2 to TRBJ2-7; 9 bases are shared with TRBD1. Germline-derived CDR1 and CDR2 are SGHTA and FQGNSA. The CDR3 runs 15 residues. The ends lost 5 bases at V and 3 bases at J; junction bases unmatched: 8. The chain's CDR3 is CASSPAGTGNYEQYF. The CDR3 DNA follows: TGTGCCAGCAGCCCAGCCGGGACAGGGAACTACGAGCAGTACTTC. The full variable domain, completed using reference TRBV7-2 and TRBJ2-7, is GAGVSQSPSNKVTEKGKDVELRCDPISGHTALYWYRQSLGQGLEFLIYFQGNSAPDKSGLPSDRFSAERTGGSVSTLTIQRTQQEDSAVYLCASSPAGTGNYEQYFGPGTRLTVT.

The V and J genes are TRBV19 and TRBJ2-2; 10 bases fit TRBD1. This CDR3 region has 16 residues. V shed 4 bases and J 7 bases; nucleotides not matched to a gene: 9. Germline CDR1 reads LNHDA; CDR2 reads SQIVND (reference sequence). The CDR3 is CASSSRDRGRGGELFF. CDR3 coding DNA: TGTGCCAGTAGTAGCCGGGACAGGGGTAGAGGCGGGGAGCTGTTTTTT. The full variable domain, rest sourced from reference TRBV19 and TRBJ2-2, is DGGITQSPKYLFRKEGQNVTLSCEQNLNHDAMYWYRQDPGQGLRLIYYSQIVNDFQKGDIAEGYSVSREKKESFPLTVTSAQKNPTAFYLCASSSRDRGRGGELFFGEGSRLTVL.

This chain connects TRBV19 to TRBJ1-2, with D perhaps TRBD1 (5 bases). CDR3 length: 13 amino acids. The ends were cut back, 4 bases at V and 4 bases at J, with 10 bases in the middle. CDR1 and CDR2 (germline): LNHDA, SQIVND (reference sequence). The CDR3, as DNA: TGTGCCAGTAGTACGGACACCCCCTATGGCTACACCTTC. As protein: CASSTDTPYGYTF.

Worth noting for this clone: Other nucleotide sequences in the sample specify the same CDR3. This chain links TRBV18 with TRBJ2-3; no reliable D call. The V end was cut by 3 bases, the J end by 1 base, with 2 bases between. From germline, CDR1 is KGHSH and CDR2 LQKENI. There are 12 residues in the CDR3. The CDR3 nucleotides read TGTGCCAGCTCACCGGGCACAGATACGCAGTATTTT. Its translation: CASSPGTDTQYF.

V usage is TRBV7-2 and J usage is TRBJ1-1; 10 bases line up with TRBD1. In germline, CDR1 is SGHTA, CDR2 FQGNSA. The CDR3 is 18 residues long. The V gene end was trimmed by 5 bases and the J gene end by 1 base; junction bases not matched to a gene: 13. In nucleotides, the CDR3 is TGTGCCAGCAGCCCAGACGCCAGGGACAGGGGCCAGAACACTGAAGCTTTCTTT. Translation gives CASSPDARDRGQNTEAFF. The full variable domain, its missing parts supplied by reference TRBV7-2 and TRBJ1-1, is GAGVSQSPSNKVTEKGKDVELRCDPISGHTALYWYRQSLGQGLEFLIYFQGNSAPDKSGLPSDRFSAERTGGSVSTLTIQRTQQEDSAVYLCASSPDARDRGQNTEAFFGQGTRLTVV.

This rearrangement joins TRBV19 to TRBJ1-5, with D maybe TRBD1 (6 bases). The CDR3 is made up of 14 amino acids. In germline, CDR1 is LNHDA, CDR2 SQIVND (reference sequence). V was trimmed by 3 bases and J by 3 bases, leaving 9 bases between them. DNA of the CDR3: TGTGCCAGTAGTATTCGGACAGACAATCAGCCCCAGCATTTT. It encodes CASSIRTDNQPQHF.

V gene TRBV12-5 combines with J gene TRBJ2-1; possibly TRBD1 or TRBD2 for D (5 bases each). Germline V gene data show CDR1 as LGHNT and CDR2 as FRNRAP. The CDR3 is 16 residues long. V dropped 3 bases and J dropped 0 bases, with 12 bases sitting between them. The CDR3 protein is CASGFGAQSSYNEQFF. The DNA for the CDR3 is TGTGCTAGTGGTTTCGGGGCCCAGAGCTCCTACAATGAGCAGTTCTTC.